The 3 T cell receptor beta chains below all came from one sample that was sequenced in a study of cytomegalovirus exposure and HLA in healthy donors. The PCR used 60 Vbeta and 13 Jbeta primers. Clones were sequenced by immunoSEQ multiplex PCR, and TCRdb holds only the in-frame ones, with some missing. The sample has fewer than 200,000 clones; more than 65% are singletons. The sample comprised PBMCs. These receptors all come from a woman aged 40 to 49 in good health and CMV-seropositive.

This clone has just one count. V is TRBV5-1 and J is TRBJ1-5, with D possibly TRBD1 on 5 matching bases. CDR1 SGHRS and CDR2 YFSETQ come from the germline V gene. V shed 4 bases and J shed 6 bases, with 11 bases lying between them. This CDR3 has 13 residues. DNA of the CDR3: TGCGCCAGCAGCCCCTTGGGGGGTCAGCCCCAGCATTTT. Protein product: CASSPLGGQPQHF.

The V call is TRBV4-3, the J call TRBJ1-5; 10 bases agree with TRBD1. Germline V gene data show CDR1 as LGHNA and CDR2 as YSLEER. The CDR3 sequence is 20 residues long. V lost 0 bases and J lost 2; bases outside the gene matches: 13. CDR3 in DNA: TGCGCCAGCAGCCAAGATCACAGACAGGGGGCGGTCGGCGGCAATCAGCCCCAGCATTTT. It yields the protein CASSQDHRQGAVGGNQPQHF.

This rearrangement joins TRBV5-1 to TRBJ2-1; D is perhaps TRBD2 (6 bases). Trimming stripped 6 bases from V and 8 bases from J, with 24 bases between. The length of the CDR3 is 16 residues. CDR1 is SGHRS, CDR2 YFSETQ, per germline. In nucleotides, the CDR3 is TGCGCCAGCAATAGGATCCCGGGAGACCACGGCGATGAGCAGTTCTTC. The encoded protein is CASNRIPGDHGDEQFF. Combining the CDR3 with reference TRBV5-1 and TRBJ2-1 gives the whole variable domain KAGVTQTPRYLIKTRGQQVTLSCSPISGHRSVSWYQQTPGQGLQFLFEYFSETQRNKGNFPGRFSGRQFSNSRSEMNVSTLELGDSALYLCASNRIPGDHGDEQFFGPGTRLTVL.